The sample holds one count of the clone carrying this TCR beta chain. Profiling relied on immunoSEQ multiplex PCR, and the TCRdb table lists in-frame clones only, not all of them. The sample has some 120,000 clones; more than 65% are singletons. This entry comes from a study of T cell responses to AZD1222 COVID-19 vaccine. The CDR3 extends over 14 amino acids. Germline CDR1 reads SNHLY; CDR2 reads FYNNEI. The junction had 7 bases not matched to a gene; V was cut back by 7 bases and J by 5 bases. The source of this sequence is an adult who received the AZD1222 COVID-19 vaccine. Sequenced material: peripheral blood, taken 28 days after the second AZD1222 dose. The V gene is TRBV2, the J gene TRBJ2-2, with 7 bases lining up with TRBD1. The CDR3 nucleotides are TGTGCCAGCACAGACAGGGTGAAGACCGGGGAGCTGTTTTTT. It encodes CASTDRVKTGELFF.